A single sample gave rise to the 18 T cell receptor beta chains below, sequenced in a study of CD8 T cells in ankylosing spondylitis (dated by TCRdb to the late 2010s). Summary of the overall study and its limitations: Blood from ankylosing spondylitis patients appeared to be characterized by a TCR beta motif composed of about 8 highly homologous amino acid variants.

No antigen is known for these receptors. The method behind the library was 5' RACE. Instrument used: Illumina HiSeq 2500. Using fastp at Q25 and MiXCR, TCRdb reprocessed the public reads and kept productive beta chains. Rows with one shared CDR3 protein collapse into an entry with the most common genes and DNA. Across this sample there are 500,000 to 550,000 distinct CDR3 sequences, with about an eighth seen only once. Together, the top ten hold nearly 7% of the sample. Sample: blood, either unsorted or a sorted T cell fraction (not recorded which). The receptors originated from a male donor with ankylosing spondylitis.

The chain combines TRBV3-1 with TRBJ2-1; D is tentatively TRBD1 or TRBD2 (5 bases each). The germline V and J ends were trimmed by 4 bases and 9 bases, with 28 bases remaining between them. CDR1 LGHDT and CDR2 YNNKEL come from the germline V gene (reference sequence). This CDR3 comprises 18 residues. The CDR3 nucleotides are TGTGCCAGCAGCCGATTGGGGGTCAACCACGGTAGCTTCCGTGAGCAGTTCTTC. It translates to CASSRLGVNHGSFREQFF.

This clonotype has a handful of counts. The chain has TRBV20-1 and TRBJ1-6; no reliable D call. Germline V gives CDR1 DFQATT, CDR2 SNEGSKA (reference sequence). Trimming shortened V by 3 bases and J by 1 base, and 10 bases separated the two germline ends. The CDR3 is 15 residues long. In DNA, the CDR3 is TGCAGTGCTAGGCGCCGTGCTTCCTATAATTCACCCCTCCACTTT. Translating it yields CSARRRASYNSPLHF.

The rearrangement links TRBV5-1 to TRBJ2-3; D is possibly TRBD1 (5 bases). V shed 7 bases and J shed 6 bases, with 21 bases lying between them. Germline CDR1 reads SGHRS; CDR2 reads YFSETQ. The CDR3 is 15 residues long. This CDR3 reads CASCAQGNTPDTQYF. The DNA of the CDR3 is TGCGCCAGCTGCGCGCAGGGAAACACCCCGGATACGCAGTATTTT. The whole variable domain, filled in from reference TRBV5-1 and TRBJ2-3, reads KAGVTQTPRYLIKTRGQQVTLSCSPISGHRSVSWYQQTPGQGLQFLFEYFSETQRNKGNFPGRFSGRQFSNSRSEMNVSTLELGDSALYLCASCAQGNTPDTQYFGPGTRLTVL.

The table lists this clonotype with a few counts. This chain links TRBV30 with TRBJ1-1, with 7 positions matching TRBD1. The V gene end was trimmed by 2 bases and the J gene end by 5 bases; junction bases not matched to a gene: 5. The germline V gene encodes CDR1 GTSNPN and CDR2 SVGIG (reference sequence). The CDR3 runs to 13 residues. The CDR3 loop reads CAWSKGGETEAFF. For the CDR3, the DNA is TGTGCCTGGAGTAAAGGGGGCGAGACTGAAGCTTTCTTT.

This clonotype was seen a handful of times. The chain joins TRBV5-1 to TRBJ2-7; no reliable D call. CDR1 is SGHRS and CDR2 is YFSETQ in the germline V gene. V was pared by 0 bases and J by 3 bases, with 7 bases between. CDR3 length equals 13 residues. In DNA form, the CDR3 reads TGCGCCAGCAGCTTGGACGGGCGCTACGAGCAGTACGTC. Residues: CASSLDGRYEQYV.

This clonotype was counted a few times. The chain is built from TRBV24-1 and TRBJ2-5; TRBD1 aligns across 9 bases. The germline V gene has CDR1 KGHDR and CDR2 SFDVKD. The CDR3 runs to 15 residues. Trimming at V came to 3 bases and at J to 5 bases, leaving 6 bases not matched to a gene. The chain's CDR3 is CATSDQTGGLETQYF. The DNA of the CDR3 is TGTGCCACCAGTGATCAAACAGGGGGCTTGGAGACCCAGTACTTC.

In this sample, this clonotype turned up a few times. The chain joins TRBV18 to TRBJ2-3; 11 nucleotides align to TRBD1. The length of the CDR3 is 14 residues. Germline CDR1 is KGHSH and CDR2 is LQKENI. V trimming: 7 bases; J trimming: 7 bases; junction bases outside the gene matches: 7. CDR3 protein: CASFTGTGGNTQYF. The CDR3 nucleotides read TGTGCCAGCTTCACCGGGACAGGGGGAAATACGCAGTATTTT.

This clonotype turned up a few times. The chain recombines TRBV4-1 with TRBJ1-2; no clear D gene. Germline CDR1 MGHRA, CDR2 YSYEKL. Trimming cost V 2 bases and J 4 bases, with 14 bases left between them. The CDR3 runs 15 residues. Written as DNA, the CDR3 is TGCGCCAGCAGCCAAAAAATTAAGGAGTCCTATGGCTACACCTTC. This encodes CASSQKIKESYGYTF.

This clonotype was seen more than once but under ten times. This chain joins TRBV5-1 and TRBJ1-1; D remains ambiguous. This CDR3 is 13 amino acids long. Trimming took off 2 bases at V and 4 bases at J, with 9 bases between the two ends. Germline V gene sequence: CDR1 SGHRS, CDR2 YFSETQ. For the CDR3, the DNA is TGCGCCAGCAGCTTCGGTCTGGGCACTGAAGCTTTCTTT. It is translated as CASSFGLGTEAFF.

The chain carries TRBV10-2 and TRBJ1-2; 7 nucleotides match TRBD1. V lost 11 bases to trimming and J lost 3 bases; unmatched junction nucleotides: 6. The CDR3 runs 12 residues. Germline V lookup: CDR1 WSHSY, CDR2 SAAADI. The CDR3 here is CAGGDRDYGYTF. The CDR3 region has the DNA TGCGCCGGGGGTGACAGGGACTATGGCTACACCTTC.

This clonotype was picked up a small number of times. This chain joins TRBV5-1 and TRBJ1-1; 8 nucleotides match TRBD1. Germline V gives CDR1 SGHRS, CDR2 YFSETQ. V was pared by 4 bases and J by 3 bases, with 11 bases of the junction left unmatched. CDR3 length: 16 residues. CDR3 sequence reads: CASSTTGGILDTEAFF. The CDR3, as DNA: TGCGCCAGCAGCACAACAGGGGGGATTTTGGACACTGAAGCTTTCTTT.

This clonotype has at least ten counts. The CDR3: CASSEGQAGYEQYF. The CDR3 bases are TGTGCCAGCAGTGAAGGGCAAGCCGGGTACGAGCAGTACTTC. The chain has TRBV2 and TRBJ2-7; the D is unclear. V gave up 1 base and J gave up 4 bases, with 11 bases separating them. In germline, CDR1 is SNHLY, CDR2 FYNNEI. The CDR3 is 14 residues long.

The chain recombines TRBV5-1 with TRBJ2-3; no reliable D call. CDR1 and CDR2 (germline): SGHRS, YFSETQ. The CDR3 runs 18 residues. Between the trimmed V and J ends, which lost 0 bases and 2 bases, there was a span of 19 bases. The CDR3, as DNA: TGCGCCAGCAGCTTGGACCCTCGGCGCAATCGGATCACAGATACGCAGTATTTT. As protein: CASSLDPRRNRITDTQYF.

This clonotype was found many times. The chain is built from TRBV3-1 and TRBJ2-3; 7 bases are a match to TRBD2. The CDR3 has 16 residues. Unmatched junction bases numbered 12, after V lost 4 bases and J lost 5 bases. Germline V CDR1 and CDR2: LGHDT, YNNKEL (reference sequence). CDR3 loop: CASSRPKASGIDTQYF. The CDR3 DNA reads TGTGCCAGCAGCCGACCGAAGGCTAGCGGAATAGATACGCAGTATTTT.

As DNA, the CDR3 is TGCGCCAGCAGGAACAGGGACCTTACAGATACGCAGTATTTT. It encodes CASRNRDLTDTQYF. This chain uses TRBV5-1 with TRBJ2-3; D is possibly TRBD1 (6 bases). The germline gives CDR1 SGHRS, CDR2 YFSETQ. CDR3 size: 14 residues. The ends were cut back, 5 bases at V and 3 bases at J, with 13 bases in the middle.

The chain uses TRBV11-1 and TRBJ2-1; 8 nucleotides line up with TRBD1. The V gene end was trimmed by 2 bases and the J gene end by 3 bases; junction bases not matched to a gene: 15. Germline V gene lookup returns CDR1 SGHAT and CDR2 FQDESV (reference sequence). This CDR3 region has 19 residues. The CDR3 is CASSLTNGYGTGVYNEQFF. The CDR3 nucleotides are TGTGCCAGCAGCTTAACCAACGGATACGGGACAGGCGTCTACAATGAGCAGTTCTTC.

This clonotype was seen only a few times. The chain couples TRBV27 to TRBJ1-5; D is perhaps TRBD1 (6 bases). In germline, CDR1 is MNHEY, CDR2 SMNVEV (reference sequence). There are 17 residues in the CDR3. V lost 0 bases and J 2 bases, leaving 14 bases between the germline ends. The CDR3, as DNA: TGTGCCAGCAGTTTATCCGTCAACAGGGCTGGCAATCAGCCCCAGCATTTT. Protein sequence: CASSLSVNRAGNQPQHF.

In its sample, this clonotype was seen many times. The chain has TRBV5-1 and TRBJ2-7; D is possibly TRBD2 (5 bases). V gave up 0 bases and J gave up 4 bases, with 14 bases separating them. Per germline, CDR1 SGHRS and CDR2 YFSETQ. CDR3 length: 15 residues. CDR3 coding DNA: TGCGCCAGCAGCTTGGGACCCGGGAAGCATTACGAGCAGTACTTC. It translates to CASSLGPGKHYEQYF. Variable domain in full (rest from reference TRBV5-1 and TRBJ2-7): KAGVTQTPRYLIKTRGQQVTLSCSPISGHRSVSWYQQTPGQGLQFLFEYFSETQRNKGNFPGRFSGRQFSNSRSEMNVSTLELGDSALYLCASSLGPGKHYEQYFGPGTRLTVT.